This T cell receptor (beta chain) was captured in a study of T cells after yellow fever vaccination. Study-wide results and caveats: Most primary-vaccination clones recurred post-booster (around 97% CD4, 88% CD8).

Germline V lookup: CDR1 DFQATT, CDR2 SNEGSKA (reference sequence). The trim removed 3 bases at V and 6 bases at J, leaving 2 bases unmatched. This CDR3 is built from 13 residues. This clonotype turned up a few times. As yet, its antigen is unknown. TCRdb called the 5' RACE reads again in MiXCR, with one record for every CDR3 protein. The sample records approximately 550,000 distinct CDR3 sequences, roughly 14% being singletons. The rearrangement links TRBV20-1 to TRBJ1-6; 7 bases map to TRBD1. The sequence was collected from a man aged 25 to 40 who received the YFV17D yellow fever vaccine. Sequenced here: PBMCs, sampled on the day of the yellow fever booster vaccination. The CDR3 nucleotides read TGCAGTGCTAGCCGGGACAGTAATTCACCCCTCCACTTT. It yields the protein CSASRDSNSPLHF.